This TCR beta chain was profiled in a study of blood T cell repertoires in COVID-19. This clone was found a few times. Germline V gene sequence: CDR1 MDHEN, CDR2 SYDVKM. This CDR3 is built from 18 residues. V lost 4 bases and J 2 bases, leaving 23 bases between the germline ends. Recovered Cohort 3 donors showed two negative PCRs, clearance, or symptom resolution. As originally analysed: Reference gene primer amplification in the assay estimated nucleated cell counts. Sequencing was performed with immunoSEQ multiplex PCR; in TCRdb, only in-frame clones are kept and a portion is missing. D and trimming come from the DNA, and the V and J calls and clone size come from that table. The data show roughly 160,000 clones, with around 82% seen just once and roughly 20% held by the top ten.

This TCR was recovered from a man aged 55-75 years who had recovered from COVID-19. The source material was PBMCs or T cells enriched from blood (not recorded which). The chain links TRBV28 to TRBJ2-5; weak D call: TRBD2 (7 bases). CDR3 in amino acids: CASSSSLIGGALQETQYF. CDR3 nucleotide sequence: TGTGCCAGCAGTTCCTCCCTAATAGGGGGGGCCCTTCAAGAGACCCAGTACTTC.